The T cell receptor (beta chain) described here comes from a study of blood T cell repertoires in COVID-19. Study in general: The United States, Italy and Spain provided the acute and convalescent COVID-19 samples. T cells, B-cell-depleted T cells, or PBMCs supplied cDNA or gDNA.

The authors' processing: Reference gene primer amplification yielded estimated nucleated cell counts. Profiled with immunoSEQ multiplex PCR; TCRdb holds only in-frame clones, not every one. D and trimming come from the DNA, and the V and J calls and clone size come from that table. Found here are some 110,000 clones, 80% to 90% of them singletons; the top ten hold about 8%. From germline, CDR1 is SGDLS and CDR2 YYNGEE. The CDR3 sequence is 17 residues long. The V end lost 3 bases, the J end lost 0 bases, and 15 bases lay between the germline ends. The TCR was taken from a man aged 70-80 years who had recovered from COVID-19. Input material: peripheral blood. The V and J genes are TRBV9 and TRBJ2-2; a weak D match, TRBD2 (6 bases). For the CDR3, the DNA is TGTGCCAGCAGCGCGCCCGGCGGAGGGTCGAACACCGGGGAGCTGTTTTTT. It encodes CASSAPGGGSNTGELFF.